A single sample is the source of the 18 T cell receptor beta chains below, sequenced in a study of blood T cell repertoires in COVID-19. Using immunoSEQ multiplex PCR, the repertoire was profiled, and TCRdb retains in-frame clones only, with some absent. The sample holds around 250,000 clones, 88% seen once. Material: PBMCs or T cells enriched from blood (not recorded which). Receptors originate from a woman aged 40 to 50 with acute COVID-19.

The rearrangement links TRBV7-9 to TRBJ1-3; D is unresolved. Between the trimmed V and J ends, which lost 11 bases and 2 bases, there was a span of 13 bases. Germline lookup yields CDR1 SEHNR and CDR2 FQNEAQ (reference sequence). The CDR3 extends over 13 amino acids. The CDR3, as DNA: TGTGCCGGACTCGCAGGAGCTGGAAACACCATATATTTT. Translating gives CAGLAGAGNTIYF.

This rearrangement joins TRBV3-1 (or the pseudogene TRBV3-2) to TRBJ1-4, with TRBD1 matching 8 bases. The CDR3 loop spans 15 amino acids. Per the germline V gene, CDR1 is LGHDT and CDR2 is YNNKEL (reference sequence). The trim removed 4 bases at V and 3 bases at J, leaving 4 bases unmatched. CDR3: CASSPQGAANEKLFF. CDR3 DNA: TGTGCCAGCAGCCCTCAGGGGGCGGCTAATGAAAAACTGTTTTTT.

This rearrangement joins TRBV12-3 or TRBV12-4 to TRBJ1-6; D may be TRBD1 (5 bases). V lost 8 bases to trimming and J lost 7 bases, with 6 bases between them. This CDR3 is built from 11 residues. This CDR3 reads CASGANSPLHF. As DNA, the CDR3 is TGTGCCAGCGGGGCCAATTCACCCCTCCACTTT.

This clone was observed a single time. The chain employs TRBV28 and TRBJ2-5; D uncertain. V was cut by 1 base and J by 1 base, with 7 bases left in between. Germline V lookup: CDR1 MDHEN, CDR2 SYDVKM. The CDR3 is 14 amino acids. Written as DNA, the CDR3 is TGTGCCAGCAGTTTATCGTACAGCCAAGAGACCCAGTACTTC. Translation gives CASSLSYSQETQYF.

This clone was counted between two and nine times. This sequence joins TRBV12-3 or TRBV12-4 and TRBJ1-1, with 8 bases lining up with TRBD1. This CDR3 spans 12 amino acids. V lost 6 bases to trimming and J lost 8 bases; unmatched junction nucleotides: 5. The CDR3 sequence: CASSRQGPEAFF. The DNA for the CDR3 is TGTGCCAGCAGCCGACAGGGGCCCGAAGCTTTCTTT.

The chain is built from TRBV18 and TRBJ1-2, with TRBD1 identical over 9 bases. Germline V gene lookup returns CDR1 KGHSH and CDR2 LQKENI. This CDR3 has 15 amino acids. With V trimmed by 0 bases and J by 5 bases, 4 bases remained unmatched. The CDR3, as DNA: TGTGCCAGCTCACCACCGGGACAGGGCACATATGGCTACACCTTC. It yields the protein CASSPPGQGTYGYTF.

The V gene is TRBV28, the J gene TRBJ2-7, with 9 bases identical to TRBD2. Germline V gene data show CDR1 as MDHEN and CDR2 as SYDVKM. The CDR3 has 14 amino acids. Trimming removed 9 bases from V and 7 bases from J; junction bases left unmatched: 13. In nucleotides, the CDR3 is TGTGCCAGTTATAGCGGGAGTTATTCGGGGGAGCAGTACTTC. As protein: CASYSGSYSGEQYF.

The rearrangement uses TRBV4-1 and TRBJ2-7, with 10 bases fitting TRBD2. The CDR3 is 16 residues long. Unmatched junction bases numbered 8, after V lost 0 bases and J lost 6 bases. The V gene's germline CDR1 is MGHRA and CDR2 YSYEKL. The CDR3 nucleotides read TGCGCCAGCAGCCAAGATCTTGCGGTAGCGGGGGGCGAGCAGTACTTC. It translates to CASSQDLAVAGGEQYF.

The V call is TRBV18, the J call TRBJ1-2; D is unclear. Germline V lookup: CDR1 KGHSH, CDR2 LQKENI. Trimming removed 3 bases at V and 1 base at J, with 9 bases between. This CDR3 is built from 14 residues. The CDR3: CASSPEGFNYGYTF. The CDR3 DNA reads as TGTGCCAGCTCACCGGAGGGCTTTAACTATGGCTACACCTTC.

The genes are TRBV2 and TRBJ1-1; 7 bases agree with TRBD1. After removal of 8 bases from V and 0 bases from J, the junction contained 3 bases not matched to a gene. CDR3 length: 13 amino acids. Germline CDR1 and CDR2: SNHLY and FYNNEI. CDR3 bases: TGTGCCAGCGGGGGACAGTTGAACACTGAAGCTTTCTTT. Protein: CASGGQLNTEAFF.

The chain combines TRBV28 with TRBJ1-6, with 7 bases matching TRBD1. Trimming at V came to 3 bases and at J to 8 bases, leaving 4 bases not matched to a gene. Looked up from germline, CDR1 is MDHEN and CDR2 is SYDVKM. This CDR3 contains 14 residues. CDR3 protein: CASSFTGEYSPLHF. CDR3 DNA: TGTGCCAGCAGTTTTACAGGGGAATATTCACCCCTCCACTTT.

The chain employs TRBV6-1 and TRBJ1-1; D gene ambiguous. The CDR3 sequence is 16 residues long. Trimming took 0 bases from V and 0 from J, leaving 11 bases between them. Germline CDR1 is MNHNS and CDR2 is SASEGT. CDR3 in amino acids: CASSEAFGVLNTEAFF. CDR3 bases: TGTGCCAGCAGTGAAGCCTTCGGGGTGCTGAACACTGAAGCTTTCTTT.

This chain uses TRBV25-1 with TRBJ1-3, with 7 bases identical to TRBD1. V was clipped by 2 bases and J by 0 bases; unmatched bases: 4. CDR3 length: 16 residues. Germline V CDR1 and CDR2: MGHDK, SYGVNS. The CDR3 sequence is CASSEMTGRSGNTIYF. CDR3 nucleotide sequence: TGTGCCAGCAGTGAAATGACAGGGCGCTCTGGAAACACCATATATTTT.

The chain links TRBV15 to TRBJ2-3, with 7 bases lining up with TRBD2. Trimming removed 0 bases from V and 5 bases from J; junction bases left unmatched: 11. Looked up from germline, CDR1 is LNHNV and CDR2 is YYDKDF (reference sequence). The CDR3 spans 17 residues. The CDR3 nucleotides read TGTGCCACCAGCAGAGACCTTAGCGGCGCGGGGGTAGATACGCAGTATTTT. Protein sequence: CATSRDLSGAGVDTQYF.

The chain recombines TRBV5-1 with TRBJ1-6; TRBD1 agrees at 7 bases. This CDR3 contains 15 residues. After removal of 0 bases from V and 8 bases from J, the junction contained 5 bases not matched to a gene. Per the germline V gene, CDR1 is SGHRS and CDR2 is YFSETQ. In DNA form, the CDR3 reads TGCGCCAGCAGCTTGGGACAGGGATCGCATTCACCCCTCCACTTT. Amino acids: CASSLGQGSHSPLHF.

The chain's CDR3 is CASSSPVGGSEPQHF. For the CDR3, the DNA is TGTGCCAGCAGTTCCCCCGTCGGAGGTAGTGAGCCCCAGCATTTT. V gene TRBV2 combines with J gene TRBJ1-5; D unresolved. Germline V gene lookup returns CDR1 SNHLY and CDR2 FYNNEI. The CDR3 extends over 15 amino acids. V was trimmed by 5 bases and J by 8 bases, leaving 19 bases between them.

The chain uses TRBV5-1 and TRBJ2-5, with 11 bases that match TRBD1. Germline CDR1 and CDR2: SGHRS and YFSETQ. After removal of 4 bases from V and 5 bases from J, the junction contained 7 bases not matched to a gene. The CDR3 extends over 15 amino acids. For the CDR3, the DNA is TGCGCCAGCAGCCAGGACAGGGGGCAATGGGAGACCCAGTACTTC. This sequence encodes CASSQDRGQWETQYF. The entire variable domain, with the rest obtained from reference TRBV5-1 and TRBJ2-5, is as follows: KAGVTQTPRYLIKTRGQQVTLSCSPISGHRSVSWYQQTPGQGLQFLFEYFSETQRNKGNFPGRFSGRQFSNSRSEMNVSTLELGDSALYLCASSQDRGQWETQYFGPGTRLLVL.

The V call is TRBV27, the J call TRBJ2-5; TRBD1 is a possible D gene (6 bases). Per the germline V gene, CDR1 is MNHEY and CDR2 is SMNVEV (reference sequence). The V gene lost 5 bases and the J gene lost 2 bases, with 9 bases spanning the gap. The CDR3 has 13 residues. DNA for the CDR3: TGTGCCAGCAGTCGGCAGGGGCAAGAGACCCAGTACTTC. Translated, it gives CASSRQGQETQYF.